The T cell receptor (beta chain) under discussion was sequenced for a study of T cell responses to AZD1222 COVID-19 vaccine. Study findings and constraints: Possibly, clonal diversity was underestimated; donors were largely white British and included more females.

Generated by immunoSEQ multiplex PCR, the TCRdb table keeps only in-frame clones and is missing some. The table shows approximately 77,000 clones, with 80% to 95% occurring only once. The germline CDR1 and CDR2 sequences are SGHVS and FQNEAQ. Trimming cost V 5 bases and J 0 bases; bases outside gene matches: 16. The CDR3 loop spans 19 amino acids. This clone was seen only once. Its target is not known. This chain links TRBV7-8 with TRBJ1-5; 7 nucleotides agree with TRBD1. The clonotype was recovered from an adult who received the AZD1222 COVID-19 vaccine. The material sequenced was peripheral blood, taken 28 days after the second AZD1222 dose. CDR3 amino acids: CASSVTKRGQPNSNQPQHF. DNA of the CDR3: TGTGCCAGCAGCGTGACTAAAAGGGGGCAGCCAAATAGCAATCAGCCCCAGCATTTT.